This record covers a single T cell receptor beta chain. Its antigen remains unidentified. The sample comes from a study of CD8 T cells in ankylosing spondylitis. The study, taken as a whole, reports: About 8 highly homologous variants made up a TCR beta motif, and this motif appeared characteristic of ankylosing spondylitis blood. Matched ankylosing spondylitis synovial fluid reportedly contained a significantly enriched population of disease-linked clones.

One entry per CDR3 protein, called by TCRdb with MiXCR from the 5' RACE reads. The top ten hold under 0.9% of the sample, which has around 450,000 distinct CDR3 sequences, about 24% seen once. Sequences were obtained from blood, either unsorted or a sorted T cell fraction (not recorded which). The receptor comes from a male donor with ankylosing spondylitis.

The CDR3 spells CASNQGGASVYNEQFF. The CDR3 region has the DNA TGTGCCAGCAACCAGGGGGGGGCTAGCGTCTACAATGAGCAGTTCTTC. V is TRBV12-3 or TRBV12-4 and J is TRBJ2-1; perhaps D is TRBD1 or TRBD2 (7 bases each). With 7 bases removed from V and 3 bases from J, the gap between germline ends came to 19 bases. The CDR3 spans 16 residues.